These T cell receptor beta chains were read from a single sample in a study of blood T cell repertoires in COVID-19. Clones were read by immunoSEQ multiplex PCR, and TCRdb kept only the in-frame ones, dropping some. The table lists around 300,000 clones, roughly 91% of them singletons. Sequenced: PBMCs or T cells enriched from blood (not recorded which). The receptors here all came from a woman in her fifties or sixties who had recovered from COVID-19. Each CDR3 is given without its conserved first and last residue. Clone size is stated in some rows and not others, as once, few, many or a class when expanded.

cdr3_aa: ASSLDREQF
j_call: TRBJ2-1
v_call: TRBV9
clone_size: .

cdr3_aa: ASSLLGEGLTSYNEQF
j_call: TRBJ2-1
v_call: TRBV28
clone_size: .

cdr3_aa: ASSEFREFNRYEQY
j_call: TRBJ2-7
v_call: TRBV6-1
clone_size: .

cdr3_aa: ASSLTRLSESPN
j_call: TRBJ2-5
v_call: TRBV28
clone_size: .

cdr3_aa: AWSRAGGTYGGYT
j_call: TRBJ1-2
v_call: TRBV30
clone_size: .

cdr3_aa: ASSRKWAGEGAEAF
j_call: TRBJ1-1
v_call: TRBV5-5
clone_size: once

cdr3_aa: ASSGRGAGRNSPLH
j_call: TRBJ1-6
v_call: TRBV9
clone_size: .

cdr3_aa: ASSKDRVEGYT
j_call: TRBJ1-2
v_call: TRBV18
clone_size: .

cdr3_aa: ASSGTGTPFGYGYT
j_call: TRBJ1-2
v_call: TRBV2
clone_size: .

cdr3_aa: ASAGTGLYNEQF
j_call: TRBJ2-1
v_call: TRBV27
clone_size: .

cdr3_aa: ASSLEVRQIHEKLF
j_call: TRBJ1-4
v_call: TRBV5-1
clone_size: .

cdr3_aa: ASSLWVGTGTEKLF
j_call: TRBJ1-4
v_call: TRBV5-5
clone_size: .

cdr3_aa: ASNRGRRDTEAF
j_call: TRBJ1-1
v_call: TRBV7-8
clone_size: .

cdr3_aa: SAEDRGGYGYT
j_call: TRBJ1-2
v_call: TRBV29-1
clone_size: .